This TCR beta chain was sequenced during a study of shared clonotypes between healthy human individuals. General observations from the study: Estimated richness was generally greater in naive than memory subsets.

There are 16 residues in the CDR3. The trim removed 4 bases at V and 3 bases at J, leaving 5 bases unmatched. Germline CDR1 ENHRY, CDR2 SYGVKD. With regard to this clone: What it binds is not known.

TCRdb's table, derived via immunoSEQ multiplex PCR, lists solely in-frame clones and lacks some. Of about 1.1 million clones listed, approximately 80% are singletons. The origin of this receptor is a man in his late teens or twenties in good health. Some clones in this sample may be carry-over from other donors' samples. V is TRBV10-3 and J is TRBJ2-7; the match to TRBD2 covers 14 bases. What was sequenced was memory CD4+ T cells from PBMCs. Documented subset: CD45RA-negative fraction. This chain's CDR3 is CAISVSGLAGGYEQYF. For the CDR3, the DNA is TGTGCCATCAGTGTTTCAGGACTAGCGGGAGGCTACGAGCAGTACTTC.